This T cell receptor (beta chain) was identified in a study of cytomegalovirus exposure and HLA in healthy donors. Study-wide results and limits: Under in vitro conditions, a few CMV-associated chains were confirmed as specific for CMV antigens. Most TCR sequences were rare, but some public TCRs occurred in many donors.

This clone has only a few counts. What it binds is not known. Generated by immunoSEQ multiplex PCR, the TCRdb table keeps only in-frame clones and is missing some. The repertoire has some 69,000 clones, around 95% of them found once; the top ten carry around 2.5%. Trimming took 7 bases from V and 3 from J; bases not matched to a gene: 3. The length of the CDR3 is 12 residues. Germline V gives CDR1 SNHLY, CDR2 FYNNEI. Sequenced input: PBMCs. This TCR came from a man between 18 and 35 years old in good health and CMV-seronegative. The chain is built from TRBV2 and TRBJ2-7; 7 nucleotides agree with TRBD1. The CDR3 spells CASKGQRYEQYF. The CDR3, as DNA: TGTGCCAGCAAGGGACAGCGCTACGAGCAGTACTTC.